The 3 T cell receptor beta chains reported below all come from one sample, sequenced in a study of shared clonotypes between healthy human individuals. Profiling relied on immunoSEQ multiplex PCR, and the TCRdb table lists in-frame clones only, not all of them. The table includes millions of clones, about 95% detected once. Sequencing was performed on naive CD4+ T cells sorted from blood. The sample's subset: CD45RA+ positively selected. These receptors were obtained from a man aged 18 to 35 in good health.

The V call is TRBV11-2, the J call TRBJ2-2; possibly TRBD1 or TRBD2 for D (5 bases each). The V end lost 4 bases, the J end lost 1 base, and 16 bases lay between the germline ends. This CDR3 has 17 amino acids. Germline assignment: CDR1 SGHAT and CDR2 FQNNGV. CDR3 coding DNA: TGTGCCAGCAGCTCCTCCCCCGGGACCCGGAACACCGGGGAGCTGTTTTTT. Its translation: CASSSSPGTRNTGELFF. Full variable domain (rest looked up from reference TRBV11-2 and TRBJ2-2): EAGVAQSPRYKIIEKRQSVAFWCNPISGHATLYWYQQILGQGPKLLIQFQNNGVVDDSQLPKDRFSAERLKGVDSTLKIQPAKLEDSAVYLCASSSSPGTRNTGELFFGEGSRLTVL.

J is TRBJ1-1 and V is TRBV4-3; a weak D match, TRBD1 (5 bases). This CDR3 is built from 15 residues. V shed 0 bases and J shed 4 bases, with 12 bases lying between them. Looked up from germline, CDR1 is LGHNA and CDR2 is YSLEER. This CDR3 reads CASSQDRGRVTEAFF. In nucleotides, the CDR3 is TGCGCCAGCAGCCAAGATCGGGGGAGGGTCACTGAAGCTTTCTTT.

CDR3 sequence reads: CASSAGLAGGETQYF. DNA of the CDR3: TGTGCCAGCAGCGCGGGACTAGCGGGAGGGGAGACCCAGTACTTC. This chain links TRBV5-4 with TRBJ2-5, with 16 bases identical to TRBD2. Trimming removed 4 bases from V and 5 bases from J; junction bases left unmatched: 2. CDR1 and CDR2 (germline): SGHNT, YYREEE (reference sequence). The CDR3 loop spans 15 amino acids.